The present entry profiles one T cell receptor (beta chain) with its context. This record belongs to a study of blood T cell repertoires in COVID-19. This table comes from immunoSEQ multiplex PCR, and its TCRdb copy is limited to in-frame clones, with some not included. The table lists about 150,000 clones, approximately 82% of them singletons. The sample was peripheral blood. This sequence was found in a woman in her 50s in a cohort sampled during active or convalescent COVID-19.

The CDR3 DNA reads as TGCGCCAGCAGCCTTGGGGGGGACATTCAGTACTTC. Translated, it gives CASSLGGDIQYF. This rearrangement joins TRBV4-1 to TRBJ2-4, with 7 bases fitting TRBD2. Per germline, CDR1 MGHRA and CDR2 YSYEKL. This CDR3 is 12 amino acids long. V was pared by 4 bases and J by 8 bases, with 2 bases of the junction left unmatched.